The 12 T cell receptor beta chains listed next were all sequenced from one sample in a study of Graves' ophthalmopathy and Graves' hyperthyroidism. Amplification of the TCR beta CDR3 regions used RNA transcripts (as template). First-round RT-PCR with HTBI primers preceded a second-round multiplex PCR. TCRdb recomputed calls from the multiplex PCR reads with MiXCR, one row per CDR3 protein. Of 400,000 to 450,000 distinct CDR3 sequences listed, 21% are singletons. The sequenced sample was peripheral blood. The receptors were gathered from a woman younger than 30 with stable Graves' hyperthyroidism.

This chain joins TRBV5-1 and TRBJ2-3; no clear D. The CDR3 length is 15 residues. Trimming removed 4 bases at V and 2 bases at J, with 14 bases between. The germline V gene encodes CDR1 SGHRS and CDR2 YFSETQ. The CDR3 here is CASSPGDLTTDTQYF. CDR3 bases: TGCGCCAGCAGCCCAGGCGACCTCACCACAGATACGCAGTATTTT.

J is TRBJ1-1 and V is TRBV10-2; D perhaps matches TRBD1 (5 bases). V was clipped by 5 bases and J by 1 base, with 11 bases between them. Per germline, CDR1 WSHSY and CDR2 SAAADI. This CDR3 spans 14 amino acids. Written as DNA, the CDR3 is TGCGCCAGCAGTAAAGGGACGGAGAACACTGAAGCTTTCTTT. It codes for CASSKGTENTEAFF.

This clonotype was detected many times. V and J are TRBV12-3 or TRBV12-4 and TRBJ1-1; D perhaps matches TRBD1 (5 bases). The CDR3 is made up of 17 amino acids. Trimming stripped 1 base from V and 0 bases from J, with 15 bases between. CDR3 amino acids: CASSLGGLEGMNTEAFF. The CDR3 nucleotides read TGTGCCAGCAGTTTAGGGGGCTTGGAGGGAATGAACACTGAAGCTTTCTTT.

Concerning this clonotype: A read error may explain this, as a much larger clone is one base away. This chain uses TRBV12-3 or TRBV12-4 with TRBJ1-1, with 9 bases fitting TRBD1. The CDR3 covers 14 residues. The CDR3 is CASSQTGGWTGAFF. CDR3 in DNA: TGTGCCAGCAGTCAGACAGGGGGTTGGACTGGAGCTTTCTTT.

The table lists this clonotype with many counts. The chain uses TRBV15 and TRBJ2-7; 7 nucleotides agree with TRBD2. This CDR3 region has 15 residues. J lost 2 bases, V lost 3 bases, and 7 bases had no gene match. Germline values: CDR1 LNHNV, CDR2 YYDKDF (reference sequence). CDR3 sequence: CATSREREGPYEQYF. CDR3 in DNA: TGTGCCACCAGCAGGGAGCGGGAAGGGCCCTACGAGCAGTACTTC.

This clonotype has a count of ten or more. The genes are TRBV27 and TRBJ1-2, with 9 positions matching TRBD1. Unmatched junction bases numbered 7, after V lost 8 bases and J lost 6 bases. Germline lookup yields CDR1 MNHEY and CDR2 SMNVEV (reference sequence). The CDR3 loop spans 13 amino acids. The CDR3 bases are TGTGCCAGCCGGGACAGGGAAGGGAATGGCTACACCTTC. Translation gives CASRDREGNGYTF.

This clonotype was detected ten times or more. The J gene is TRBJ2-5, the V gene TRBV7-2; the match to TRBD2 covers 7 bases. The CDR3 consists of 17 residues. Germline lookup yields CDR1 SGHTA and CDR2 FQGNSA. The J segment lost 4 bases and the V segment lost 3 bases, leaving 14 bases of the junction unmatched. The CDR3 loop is CASSFFGGSREGETQYF. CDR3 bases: TGTGCCAGCAGCTTCTTCGGGGGGTCCAGAGAGGGAGAGACCCAGTACTTC.

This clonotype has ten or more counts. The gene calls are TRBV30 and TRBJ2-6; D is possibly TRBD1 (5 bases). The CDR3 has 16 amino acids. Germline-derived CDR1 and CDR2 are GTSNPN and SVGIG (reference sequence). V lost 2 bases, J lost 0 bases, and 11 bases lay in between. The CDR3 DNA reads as TGTGCCTGGAGTTTGGGCAGGGCCTCTGGGGCCAACGTCCTGACTTTC. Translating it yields CAWSLGRASGANVLTF.

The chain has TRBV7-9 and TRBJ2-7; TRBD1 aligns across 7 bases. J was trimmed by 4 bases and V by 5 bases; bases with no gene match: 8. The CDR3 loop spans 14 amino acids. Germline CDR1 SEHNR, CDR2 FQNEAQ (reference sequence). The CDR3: CASSPAGTVYEQYF. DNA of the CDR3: TGTGCCAGCAGCCCCGCCGGGACAGTTTACGAGCAGTACTTC.

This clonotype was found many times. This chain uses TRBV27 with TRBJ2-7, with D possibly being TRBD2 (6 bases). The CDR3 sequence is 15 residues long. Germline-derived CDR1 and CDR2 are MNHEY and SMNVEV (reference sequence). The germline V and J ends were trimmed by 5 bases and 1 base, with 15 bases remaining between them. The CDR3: CASSIHRDSSYEQYF. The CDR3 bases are TGTGCCAGCAGTATTCACCGGGACTCTTCCTACGAGCAGTACTTC.

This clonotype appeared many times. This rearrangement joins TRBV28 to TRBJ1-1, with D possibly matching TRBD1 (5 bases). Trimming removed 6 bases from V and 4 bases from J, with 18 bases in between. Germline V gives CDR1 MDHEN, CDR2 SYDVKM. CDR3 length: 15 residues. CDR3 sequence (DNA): TGTGCCAGCAGGATCCCAGGGTGGGTGGGCACTGAAGCTTTCTTT. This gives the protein CASRIPGWVGTEAFF.

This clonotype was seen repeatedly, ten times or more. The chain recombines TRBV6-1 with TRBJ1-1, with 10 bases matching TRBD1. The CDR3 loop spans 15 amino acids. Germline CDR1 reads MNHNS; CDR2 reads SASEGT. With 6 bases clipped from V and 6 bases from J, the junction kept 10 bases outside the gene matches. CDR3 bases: TGTGCCAGCAGCCCCACCGGGACAGGGGAGCCTGAAGCTTTCTTT. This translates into CASSPTGTGEPEAFF.